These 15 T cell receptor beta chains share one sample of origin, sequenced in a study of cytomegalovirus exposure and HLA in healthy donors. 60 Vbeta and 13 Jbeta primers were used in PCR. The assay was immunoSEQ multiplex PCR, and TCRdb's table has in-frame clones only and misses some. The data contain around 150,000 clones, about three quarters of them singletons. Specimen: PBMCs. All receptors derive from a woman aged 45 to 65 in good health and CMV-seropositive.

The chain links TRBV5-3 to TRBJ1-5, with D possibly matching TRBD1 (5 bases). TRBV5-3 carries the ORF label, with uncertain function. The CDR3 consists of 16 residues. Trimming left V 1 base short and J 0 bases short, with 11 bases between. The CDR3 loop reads CARSLFLGRSNQPQHF. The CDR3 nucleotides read TGTGCCAGAAGCTTGTTCTTGGGGCGTAGCAATCAGCCCCAGCATTTT.

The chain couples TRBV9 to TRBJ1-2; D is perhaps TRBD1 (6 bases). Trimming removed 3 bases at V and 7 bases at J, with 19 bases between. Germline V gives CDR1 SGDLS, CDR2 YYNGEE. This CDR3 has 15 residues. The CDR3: CASSGPWDNFSGYTF. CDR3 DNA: TGTGCCAGCAGCGGTCCCTGGGACAATTTCTCTGGCTACACCTTC.

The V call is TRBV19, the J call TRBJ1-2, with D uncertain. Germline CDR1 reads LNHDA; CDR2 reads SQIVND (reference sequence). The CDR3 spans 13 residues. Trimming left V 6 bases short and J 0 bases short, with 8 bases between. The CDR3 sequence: CASRGETNYGYTF. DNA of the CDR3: TGTGCCAGTAGGGGCGAAACTAACTATGGCTACACCTTC.

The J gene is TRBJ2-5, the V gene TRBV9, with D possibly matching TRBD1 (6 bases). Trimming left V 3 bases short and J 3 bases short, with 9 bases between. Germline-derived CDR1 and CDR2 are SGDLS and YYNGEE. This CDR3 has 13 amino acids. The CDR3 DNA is TGTGCCAGCAGCGCATCAGGGGAAGAGACCCAGTACTTC. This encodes CASSASGEETQYF.

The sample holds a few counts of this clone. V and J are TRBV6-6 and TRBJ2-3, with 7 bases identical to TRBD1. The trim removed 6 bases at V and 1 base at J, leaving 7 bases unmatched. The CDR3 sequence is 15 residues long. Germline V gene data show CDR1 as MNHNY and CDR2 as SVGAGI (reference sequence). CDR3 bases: TGTGCCAGCAGAGGGACAGCCGGGGGCACAGATACGCAGTATTTT. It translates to CASRGTAGGTDTQYF.

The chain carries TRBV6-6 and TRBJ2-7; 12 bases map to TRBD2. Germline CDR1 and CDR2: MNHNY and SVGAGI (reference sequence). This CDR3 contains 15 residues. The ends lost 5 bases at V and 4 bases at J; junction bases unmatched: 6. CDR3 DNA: TGTGCCAGCAGTACCGGACTAGCGGGACAGTACGAGCAGTACTTC. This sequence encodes CASSTGLAGQYEQYF.

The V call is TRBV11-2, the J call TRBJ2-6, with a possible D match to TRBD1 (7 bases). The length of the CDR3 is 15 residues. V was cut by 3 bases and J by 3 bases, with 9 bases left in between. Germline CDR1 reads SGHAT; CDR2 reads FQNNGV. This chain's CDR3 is CASSFQGGGANVLTF. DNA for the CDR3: TGTGCCAGCAGCTTCCAGGGGGGTGGGGCCAACGTCCTGACTTTC. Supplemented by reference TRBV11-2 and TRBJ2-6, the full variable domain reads EAGVAQSPRYKIIEKRQSVAFWCNPISGHATLYWYQQILGQGPKLLIQFQNNGVVDDSQLPKDRFSAERLKGVDSTLKIQPAKLEDSAVYLCASSFQGGGANVLTFGAGSRLTVL.

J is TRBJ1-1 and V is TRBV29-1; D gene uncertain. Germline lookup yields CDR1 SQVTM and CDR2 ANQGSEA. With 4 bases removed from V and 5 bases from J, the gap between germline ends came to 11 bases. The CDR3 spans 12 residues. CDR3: CSVAQMTTEAFF. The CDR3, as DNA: TGCAGCGTTGCACAGATGACGACTGAAGCTTTCTTT.

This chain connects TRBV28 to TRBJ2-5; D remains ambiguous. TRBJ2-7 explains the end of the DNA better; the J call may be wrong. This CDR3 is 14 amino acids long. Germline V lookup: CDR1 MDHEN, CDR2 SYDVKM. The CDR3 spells CASTVSPLFYEQYF. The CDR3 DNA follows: TGTGCCAGCACCGTGAGTCCGCTCTTCTACGAGCAGTACTTC.

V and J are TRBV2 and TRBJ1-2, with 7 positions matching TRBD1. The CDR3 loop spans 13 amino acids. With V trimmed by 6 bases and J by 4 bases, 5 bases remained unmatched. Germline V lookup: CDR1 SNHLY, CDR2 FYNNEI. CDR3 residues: CASSRGVFYGYTF. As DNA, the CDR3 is TGTGCCAGCAGCAGGGGGGTTTTCTATGGCTACACCTTC.

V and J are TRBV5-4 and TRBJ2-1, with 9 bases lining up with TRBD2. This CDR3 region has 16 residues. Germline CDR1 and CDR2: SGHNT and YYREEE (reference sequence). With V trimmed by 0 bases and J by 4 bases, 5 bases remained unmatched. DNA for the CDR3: TGTGCCAGCAGCTTGGAAGGGCTAGCGGGGTACAATGAGCAGTTCTTC. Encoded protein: CASSLEGLAGYNEQFF.

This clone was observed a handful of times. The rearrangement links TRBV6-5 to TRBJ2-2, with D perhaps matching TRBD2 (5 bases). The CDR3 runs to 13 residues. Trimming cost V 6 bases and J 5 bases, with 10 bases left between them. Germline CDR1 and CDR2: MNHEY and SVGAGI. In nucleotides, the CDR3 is TGTGCCAGCAGACCTCTAGCAACCGGGGAGCTGTTTTTT. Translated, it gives CASRPLATGELFF.

CDR3 sequence (DNA): TGTGCCAGCAGCCTACCGGGACAGATCTATGGCTACACCTTC. Translated, it gives CASSLPGQIYGYTF. V gene TRBV5-4 combines with J gene TRBJ1-2; 7 bases are shared with TRBD1. Germline V lookup: CDR1 SGHNT, CDR2 YYREEE (reference sequence). V shed 4 bases, J shed 4 bases, and the junction held 7 bases outside the gene matches. The CDR3 extends over 14 amino acids.

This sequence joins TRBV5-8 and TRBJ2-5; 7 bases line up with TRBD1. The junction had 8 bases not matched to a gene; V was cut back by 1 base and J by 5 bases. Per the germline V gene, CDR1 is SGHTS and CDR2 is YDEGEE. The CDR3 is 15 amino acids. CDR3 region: CASSLIGQDYETQYF. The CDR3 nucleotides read TGTGCCAGCAGCTTGATCGGACAGGATTACGAGACCCAGTACTTC.

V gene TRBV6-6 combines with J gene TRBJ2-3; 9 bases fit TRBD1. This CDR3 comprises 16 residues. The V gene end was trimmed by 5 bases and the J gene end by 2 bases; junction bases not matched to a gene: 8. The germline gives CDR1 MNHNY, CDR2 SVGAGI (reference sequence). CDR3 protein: CASSPDRGLNTDTQYF. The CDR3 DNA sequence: TGTGCCAGCAGTCCGGACAGGGGACTAAACACAGATACGCAGTATTTT.